This entry is about one TCR beta chain. This sample stems from a study of blood T cell repertoires in COVID-19. The V gene lost 3 bases and the J gene lost 3 bases, with 11 bases spanning the gap. CDR1 is LGHNA and CDR2 is YNFKEQ in the germline V gene. CDR3 length: 14 amino acids. In the source study's methods: Reference gene primer amplification in the assay estimated nucleated cell counts. The protocol was immunoSEQ multiplex PCR, while the TCRdb copy is restricted to in-frame clones and leaves out a portion. V, J and clone size are taken as reported in that table, and D and trimming were inferred from the DNA itself. This sample has roughly 150,000 clones; approximately 80% occur once, and the top ten carry under 15%.

Input material: peripheral blood. This chain joins TRBV4-2 and TRBJ1-1, with a possible D match to TRBD1 (5 bases). This receptor was identified in a man between 70 and 80 years old who had recovered from COVID-19. The CDR3 reads CASSHGRVYTEAFF. DNA of the CDR3: TGTGCCAGCAGCCACGGCAGGGTTTACACTGAAGCTTTCTTT.